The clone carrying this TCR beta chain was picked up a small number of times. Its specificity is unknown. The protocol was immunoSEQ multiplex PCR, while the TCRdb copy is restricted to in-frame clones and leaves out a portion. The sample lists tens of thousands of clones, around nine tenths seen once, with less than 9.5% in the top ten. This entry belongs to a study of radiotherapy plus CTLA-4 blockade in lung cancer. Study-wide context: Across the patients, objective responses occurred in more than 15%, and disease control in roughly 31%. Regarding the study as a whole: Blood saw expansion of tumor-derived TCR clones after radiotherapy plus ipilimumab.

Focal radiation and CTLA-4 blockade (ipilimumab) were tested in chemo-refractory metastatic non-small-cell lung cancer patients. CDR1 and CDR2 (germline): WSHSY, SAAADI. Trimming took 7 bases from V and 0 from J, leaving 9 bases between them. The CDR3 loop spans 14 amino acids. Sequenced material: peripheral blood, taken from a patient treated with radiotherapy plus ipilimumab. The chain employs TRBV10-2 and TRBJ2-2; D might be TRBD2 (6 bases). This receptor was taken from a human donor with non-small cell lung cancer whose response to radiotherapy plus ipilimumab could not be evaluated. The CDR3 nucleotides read TGCGCCAGCACGGCGGGGCCGAACACCGGGGAGCTGTTTTTT. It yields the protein CASTAGPNTGELFF.